Listed below are T cell receptor beta chains from one sample, sequenced in a study of OX40 agonist ivuxolimab in advanced cancers. Only in-frame clones appear in the TCRdb table, and some are missing; sequencing was by immunoSEQ multiplex PCR. Here the sample spans approximately 82,000 clones, roughly 92% being singletons. This sample comprised CD4+ or CD8+ T cells sorted from blood, obtained in a trial of the OX40 agonist ivuxolimab. These receptors came from an adult with an advanced solid tumor such as melanoma, head and neck, liver or kidney cancer. Each CDR3 is given with its conserved first and last residue. D genes are given only for firm matches. Size tells how often a clone was seen (once, few, many) or the class of an expanded clone, and some rows leave it out.

size	V	J	D	DNA	CDR3
-	TRBV7-9	TRBJ2-1	-	TGTGCCAGCAGCGACCCGAACAATGAGCAGTTCTTC	CASSDPNNEQFF
-	TRBV11-2	TRBJ2-2	TRBD2	TGTGCCAGCAGCTTTTACGGACTAGCGGGGACCAACACCGGGGAGCTGTTTTTT	CASSFYGLAGTNTGELFF
-	TRBV30	TRBJ2-5	TRBD1	TGTGCCTGGAGTGCCGCAGGGGGACGCATCCAGTACTTC	CAWSAAGGRIQYF
-	TRBV6-5	TRBJ1-1	-	TGTGCCAGCAGTTGGCGCCCGACAGCCGCGGCAGAAGCTTTCTTT	CASSWRPTAAAEAFF
-	TRBV19	TRBJ2-3	TRBD2	TGTGCCAGTAGTCTAACTCGGGGACTAGCGAGCACAGATACGCAGTATTTT	CASSLTRGLASTDTQYF
-	TRBV5-6	TRBJ2-1	TRBD1	TGTGCCAGCGGACCTCGGACAGGGAGCTCCTACAATGAGCAGTTCTTC	CASGPRTGSSYNEQFF
few	TRBV4-1	TRBJ1-2	-	TGCGCCAGCAGCCAAGGGGAAGGTCGGGGCTACACCTTC	CASSQGEGRGYTF
-	TRBV27	TRBJ2-7	-	TGTGCCAGCAGTTTTACCCGGACAAGGAGCTCCTACGAGCAGTACTTC	CASSFTRTRSSYEQYF
-	TRBV6-5	TRBJ2-7	-	TGTGCCAGCAGCCCTCGCACAGGCCTGACCTACGAGCAGTACTTC	CASSPRTGLTYEQYF
-	TRBV5-1	TRBJ1-2	-	TGCGCCAGCAGCATCGAGCAGGCCTATGGCTACACCTTC	CASSIEQAYGYTF
-	TRBV7-2	TRBJ2-7	-	TGTGCCAGCAGCTTAGAGATCAACAGGGTCGAGCAGTACTTC	CASSLEINRVEQYF
-	TRBV6-1	TRBJ2-5	-	TGTGCCAGCAGTGAAAGTTACTACCAAGAGACCCAGTACTTC	CASSESYYQETQYF
-	TRBV5-6	TRBJ1-5	-	TGTGCCAGCAGCTTGGCCGGGACATCGGCCCATCAGCCCCAGCATTTT	CASSLAGTSAHQPQHF
-	TRBV7-2	TRBJ2-1	-	TGTGCCAGCAGCTTAGCTAGGCAAGTCAATGAGCAGTTCTTC	CASSLARQVNEQFF
-	TRBV19	TRBJ2-6	-	TGTGCCAGTAGCCCCAACGCCTGGGGAGGGGCCAACGTCCTGACTTTC	CASSPNAWGGANVLTF
few	TRBV5-1	TRBJ2-5	TRBD1	TGCGCCAGCAGCTCGACCGGGACAGCCTCAGAGACCCAGTACTTC	CASSSTGTASETQYF
once	TRBV6-1	TRBJ1-2	-	TGTGCCAGCACCGATTGGCAGTATGGCTACACCTTC	CASTDWQYGYTF
-	TRBV4-1	TRBJ1-2	-	TGCGCCATCAGCCAAGCCCCCGGATTCTATGGCTACACCTTC	CAISQAPGFYGYTF
-	TRBV27	TRBJ2-1	TRBD2	TGTGCCAGCAGTACGGGACTAGCTGTGAATGAGCAGTTCTTC	CASSTGLAVNEQFF
-	TRBV5-4	TRBJ1-2	-	TGTGCCAGCAGCTTGGTAGGGGGGCGAGGCGCTGGCTACACCTTC	CASSLVGGRGAGYTF
few	TRBV10-3	TRBJ2-7	-	TGTGCCATCAGGAAACAGGGGGGGGAGTACGAGCAGTACTTC	CAIRKQGGEYEQYF
once	TRBV4-1	TRBJ2-7	-	TGCGCCAGCAGCCAAGGACCAAGGGGGGGGCGGACCTACGAGCAGTACTTC	CASSQGPRGGRTYEQYF
once	TRBV5-1	TRBJ2-5	TRBD2	TGCGCCAGCAGAAGGTCGACCGGACTAGCTACAGAGACCCAGTACTTC	CASRRSTGLATETQYF